This T cell receptor (beta chain) was documented in a study of PD-1 blockade in classical Hodgkin lymphoma. Time point noted: cycle 4 day 1 (C4D1), after less than 7 weeks of nivolumab. Each of the patients experienced relapse following autologous stem cell transplantation, and their brentuximab vedotin exposure differed. In germline, CDR1 is MNHEY, CDR2 SVGAGI. The CDR3 runs 14 residues. V shed 8 bases and J shed 6 bases, with 17 bases lying between them. Only in-frame clones appear in the TCRdb table, and some are missing; sequencing was by immunoSEQ multiplex PCR. Among tens of thousands of clones listed, 90% were seen once.

The gene calls are TRBV6-5 and TRBJ1-5, with D tentatively TRBD1 (5 bases). The TCR sequence derives from a human donor with classical Hodgkin lymphoma. The material was peripheral blood mononuclear cells (PBMCs), obtained before the fourth cycle of nivolumab. For the CDR3, the DNA is TGTGCCAGCGGGGGGAGGGGCTTGGGTCAGCCCCAGCATTTT. This encodes CASGGRGLGQPQHF.